Presented here are 16 T cell receptor beta chains from one specimen sequenced in a study of preoperative IRX-2 immunotherapy in early breast cancer. As to treatment: preoperative locoregional IRX-2 cytokine immunotherapy. Clones were read by immunoSEQ multiplex PCR, and TCRdb kept only the in-frame ones, dropping some. Here the sample spans roughly 43,000 clones, about 95% being singletons. Sequenced material: tumor tissue, taken after IRX-2 immunotherapy. All receptors come from a human donor with breast cancer.

This chain joins TRBV11-1 and TRBJ1-2, with D unclear. V was cut by 4 bases and J by 3 bases, with 6 bases left in between. CDR1 is SGHAT and CDR2 is FQDESV in the germline V gene (reference sequence). The CDR3 runs 12 residues. CDR3 protein: CASSSTHYGYTF. The DNA of the CDR3 is TGTGCCAGCAGCTCCACCCACTATGGCTACACCTTC.

This clone was found once. The chain carries TRBV4-1 and TRBJ1-4, with 7 bases that match TRBD1. Germline V gives CDR1 MGHRA, CDR2 YSYEKL. V lost 1 base and J lost 7; bases outside the gene matches: 15. The CDR3 totals 18 residues. CDR3 residues: CASSQARATGAALEKLFF. In DNA form, the CDR3 reads TGCGCCAGCAGCCAAGCTCGTGCAACAGGGGCGGCGCTTGAAAAACTGTTTTTT.

The J gene is TRBJ2-3, the V gene TRBV27; 16 nucleotides align to TRBD2. From germline, CDR1 is MNHEY and CDR2 SMNVEV (reference sequence). V trimming: 4 bases; J trimming: 4 bases; junction bases outside the gene matches: 5. This CDR3 spans 17 amino acids. In DNA, the CDR3 is TGTGCCAGCAGTTCACCGGGACTAGCGGGAGGGGCAGATACGCAGTATTTT. The encoded protein is CASSSPGLAGGADTQYF.

The chain's CDR3 is CASSLGAGDSYEQYF. In DNA, the CDR3 is TGCGCCAGCAGCTTGGGGGCGGGGGACTCTTACGAGCAGTACTTC. The chain links TRBV5-1 to TRBJ2-7; 7 bases line up with TRBD2. The CDR3 is 15 amino acids. CDR1 and CDR2 (germline): SGHRS, YFSETQ. Trimming at V came to 0 bases and at J to 4 bases, leaving 7 bases not matched to a gene.

Regarding this clone: An end of the junction does not agree with germline; a read error may underlie this. This chain connects TRBV5-4 to TRBJ1-5, with D unresolved. This CDR3 is 15 amino acids long. The germline CDR1 and CDR2 sequences are SGHNT and YYREEE (reference sequence). The CDR3 spells CASSQDWGPTQPQHF. DNA for the CDR3: TGCGCCAGCAGCCAAGATTGGGGTCCGACTCAGCCCCAGCATTTT.

V gene TRBV6-6 combines with J gene TRBJ2-3; D not certain. With 8 bases removed from V and 5 bases from J, the gap between germline ends came to 11 bases. CDR3 size: 12 residues. Germline V lookup: CDR1 MNHNY, CDR2 SVGAGI (reference sequence). CDR3 residues: CASGALRDTQYF. In DNA form, the CDR3 reads TGTGCCAGCGGCGCTTTACGAGATACGCAGTATTTT.

The V call is TRBV27, the J call TRBJ1-2, with TRBD1 matching 9 bases. This CDR3 has 15 amino acids. Germline V gene data show CDR1 as MNHEY and CDR2 as SMNVEV (reference sequence). J lost 7 bases, V lost 2 bases, and 8 bases had no gene match. Here the CDR3 reads CASSLHRGQGIGYTF. In DNA form, the CDR3 reads TGTGCCAGCAGTTTACATCGGGGACAGGGAATTGGCTACACCTTC.

The table lists this clone with a count of one. V is TRBV7-9 and J is TRBJ2-3, with D unclear. V lost 0 bases and J lost 4, with 2 bases in between. The CDR3 loop spans 12 amino acids. The germline gives CDR1 SEHNR, CDR2 FQNEAQ (reference sequence). The CDR3 protein is CASSLAPDTQYF. The CDR3 bases are TGTGCCAGCAGCTTAGCCCCAGATACGCAGTATTTT.

The V call is TRBV27, the J call TRBJ2-5, with 9 bases identical to TRBD2. Per germline, CDR1 MNHEY and CDR2 SMNVEV (reference sequence). This CDR3 has 16 residues. Trimming cost V 0 bases and J 2 bases; bases outside gene matches: 4. The CDR3 DNA sequence: TGTGCCAGCAGTTTATCCCTAGCGGGACATCAAGAGACCCAGTACTTC. The encoded protein is CASSLSLAGHQETQYF.

The J gene is TRBJ1-2, the V gene TRBV6-5; D might be TRBD1 (5 bases). V was cut by 6 bases and J by 2 bases, with 13 bases left in between. CDR3 size: 14 residues. The germline CDR1 and CDR2 sequences are MNHEY and SVGAGI. The CDR3: CASRNESGNYGYTF. Here the CDR3 DNA reads TGTGCCAGCAGAAATGAATCAGGGAACTATGGCTACACCTTC.

The count of this clone is one. This chain joins TRBV5-1 and TRBJ1-2, with D unclear. Germline V gene data show CDR1 as SGHRS and CDR2 as YFSETQ. This CDR3 has 15 residues. Trimming pared 1 base from V and 1 base from J, leaving 11 bases between. The CDR3 bases are TGCGCCAGCAGCTTGCGTCACAGTCTTAACTATGGCTACACCTTC. It specifies CASSLRHSLNYGYTF.

The CDR3 DNA reads as TGCGCCAGCAGCCCCAGTGGGGTTGACTATGGCTACACCTTC. Translation: CASSPSGVDYGYTF. The chain links TRBV5-1 to TRBJ1-2; D remains unclear. Looked up from germline, CDR1 is SGHRS and CDR2 is YFSETQ. The CDR3 loop spans 14 amino acids. V lost 4 bases to trimming and J lost 3 bases, with 13 bases between them. Combining the CDR3 with reference TRBV5-1 and TRBJ1-2 gives the whole variable domain KAGVTQTPRYLIKTRGQQVTLSCSPISGHRSVSWYQQTPGQGLQFLFEYFSETQRNKGNFPGRFSGRQFSNSRSEMNVSTLELGDSALYLCASSPSGVDYGYTFGSGTRLTVV.

This clone was seen a single time. The gene calls are TRBV4-2 and TRBJ2-1; 9 bases align to TRBD2. V was clipped by 1 base and J by 9 bases; unmatched bases: 22. In germline, CDR1 is LGHNA, CDR2 YNFKEQ. This CDR3 is built from 20 residues. CDR3 in DNA: TGTGCCAGCAGCCAAGCCATCTCGGGGGGACTAGCAACCCGCAGCGGTGAGCAGTTCTTC. Translation gives CASSQAISGGLATRSGEQFF.

The V call is TRBV25-1, the J call TRBJ2-3; maybe TRBD1 (5 bases). The CDR3 is 12 residues long. The germline CDR1 and CDR2 sequences are MGHDK and SYGVNS. The CDR3 nucleotides read TGTGCAGATGCAGGGAGCACAGATACGCAGTATTTT. It yields the protein CADAGSTDTQYF.

The chain carries TRBV9 and TRBJ1-5; D is uncertain. The CDR3 spans 13 residues. Trimming removed 0 bases at V and 3 bases at J, with 4 bases between. Germline assignment: CDR1 SGDLS and CDR2 YYNGEE. The CDR3 coding sequence is TGTGCCAGCAGCGTAGAGAACAATCAGCCCCAGCATTTT. Residues: CASSVENNQPQHF.

The J gene is TRBJ1-5, the V gene TRBV28; tentative D call: TRBD1 (6 bases). Germline lookup yields CDR1 MDHEN and CDR2 SYDVKM. The V end was cut by 6 bases, the J end by 6 bases, with 12 bases between. This CDR3 is 13 amino acids long. CDR3 in amino acids: CASRGGAIQPQHF. The CDR3 nucleotides are TGTGCCAGCAGGGGGGGCGCGATTCAGCCCCAGCATTTT.